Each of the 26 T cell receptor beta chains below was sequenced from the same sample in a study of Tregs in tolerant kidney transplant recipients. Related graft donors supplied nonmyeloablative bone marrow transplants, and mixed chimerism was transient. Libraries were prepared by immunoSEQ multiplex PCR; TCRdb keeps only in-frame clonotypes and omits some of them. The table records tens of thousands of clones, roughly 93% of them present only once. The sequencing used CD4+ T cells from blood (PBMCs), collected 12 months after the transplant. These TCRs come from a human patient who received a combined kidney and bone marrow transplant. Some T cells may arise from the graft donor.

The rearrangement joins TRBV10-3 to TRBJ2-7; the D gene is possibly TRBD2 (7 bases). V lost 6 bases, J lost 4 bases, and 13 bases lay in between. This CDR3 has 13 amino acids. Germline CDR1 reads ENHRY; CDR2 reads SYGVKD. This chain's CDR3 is CAIRRGGGYEQYF. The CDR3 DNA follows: TGTGCCATCAGGCGAGGGGGGGGATACGAGCAGTACTTC.

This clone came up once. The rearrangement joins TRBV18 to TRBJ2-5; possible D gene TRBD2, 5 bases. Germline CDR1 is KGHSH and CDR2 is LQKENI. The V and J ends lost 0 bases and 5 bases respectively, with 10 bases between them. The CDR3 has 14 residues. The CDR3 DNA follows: TGTGCCAGCTCACCACCCTTTAGCGCCGAGACCCAGTACTTC. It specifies CASSPPFSAETQYF.

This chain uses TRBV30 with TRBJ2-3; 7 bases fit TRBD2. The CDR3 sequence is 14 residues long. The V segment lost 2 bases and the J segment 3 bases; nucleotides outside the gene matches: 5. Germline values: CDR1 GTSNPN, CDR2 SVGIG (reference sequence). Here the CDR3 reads CAWSSGGETDTQYF. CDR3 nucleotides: TGTGCCTGGAGTTCGGGGGGAGAAACAGATACGCAGTATTTT.

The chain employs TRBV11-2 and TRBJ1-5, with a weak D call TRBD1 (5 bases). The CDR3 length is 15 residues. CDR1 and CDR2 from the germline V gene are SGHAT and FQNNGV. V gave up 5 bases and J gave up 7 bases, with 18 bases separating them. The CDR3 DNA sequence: TGTGCCAGCAGCCCTCTGCGGGGGAGGGGACAGCCCCAGCATTTT. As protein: CASSPLRGRGQPQHF.

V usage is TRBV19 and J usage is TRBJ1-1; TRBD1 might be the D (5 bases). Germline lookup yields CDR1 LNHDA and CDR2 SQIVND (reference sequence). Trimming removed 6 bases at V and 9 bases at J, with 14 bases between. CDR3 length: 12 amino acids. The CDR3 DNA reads TGTGCCAGTAGCCTCGAGGGGAGGCAAGCTTTCTTT. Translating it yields CASSLEGRQAFF.

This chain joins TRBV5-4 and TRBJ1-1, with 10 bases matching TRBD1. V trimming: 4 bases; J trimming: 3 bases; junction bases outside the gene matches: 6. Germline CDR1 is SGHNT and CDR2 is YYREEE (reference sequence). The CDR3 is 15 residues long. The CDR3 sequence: CASSTAGTGDTEAFF. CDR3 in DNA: TGTGCCAGCAGCACGGCCGGGACAGGGGACACTGAAGCTTTCTTT.

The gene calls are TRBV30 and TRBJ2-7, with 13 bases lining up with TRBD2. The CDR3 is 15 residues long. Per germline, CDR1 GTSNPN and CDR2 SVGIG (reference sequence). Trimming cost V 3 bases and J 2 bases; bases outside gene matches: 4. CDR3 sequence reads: CAWSPGLAGAYEQYF. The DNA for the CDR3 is TGTGCCTGGAGCCCAGGACTAGCGGGAGCCTACGAGCAGTACTTC.

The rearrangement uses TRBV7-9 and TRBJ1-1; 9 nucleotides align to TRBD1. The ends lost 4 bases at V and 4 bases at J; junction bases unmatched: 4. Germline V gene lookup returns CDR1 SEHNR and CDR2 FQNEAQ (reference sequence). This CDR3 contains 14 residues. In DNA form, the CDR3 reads TGTGCCAGCAGCTCACAGGGGGCTTCCACTGAAGCTTTCTTT. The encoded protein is CASSSQGASTEAFF.

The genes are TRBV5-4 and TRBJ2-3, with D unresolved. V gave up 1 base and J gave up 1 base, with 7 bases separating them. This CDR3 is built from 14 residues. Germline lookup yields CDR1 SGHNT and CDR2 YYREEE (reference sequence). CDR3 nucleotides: TGTGCCAGCAGCTTGAAGAGCGGCACAGATACGCAGTATTTT. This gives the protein CASSLKSGTDTQYF.

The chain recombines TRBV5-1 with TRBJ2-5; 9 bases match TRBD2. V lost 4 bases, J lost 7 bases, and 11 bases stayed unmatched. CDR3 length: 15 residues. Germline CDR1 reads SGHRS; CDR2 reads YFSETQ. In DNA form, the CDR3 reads TGCGCCAGCAGCACCGCCGGACTAGCGCTGGGGACCCAGTACTTC. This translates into CASSTAGLALGTQYF.

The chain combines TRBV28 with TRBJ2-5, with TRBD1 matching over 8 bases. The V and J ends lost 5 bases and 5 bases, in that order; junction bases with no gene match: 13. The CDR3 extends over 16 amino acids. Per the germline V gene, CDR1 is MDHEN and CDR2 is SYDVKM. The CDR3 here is CASSPPFWTGRETQYF. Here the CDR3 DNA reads TGTGCCAGCAGTCCCCCGTTCTGGACAGGGAGGGAGACCCAGTACTTC.

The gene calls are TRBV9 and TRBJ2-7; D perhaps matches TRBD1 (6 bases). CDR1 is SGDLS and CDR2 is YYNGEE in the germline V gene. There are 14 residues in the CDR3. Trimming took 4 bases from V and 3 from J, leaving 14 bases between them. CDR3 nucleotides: TGTGCCAGCAGCCCGAGACAGGACCGCTACGAGCAGTACTTC. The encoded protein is CASSPRQDRYEQYF.

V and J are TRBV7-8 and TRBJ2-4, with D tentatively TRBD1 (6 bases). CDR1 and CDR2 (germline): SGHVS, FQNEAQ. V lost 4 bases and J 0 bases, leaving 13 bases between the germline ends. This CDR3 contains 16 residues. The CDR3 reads CASSSYGQLAKNIQYF. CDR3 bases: TGTGCCAGCAGCTCCTACGGACAGTTAGCCAAAAACATTCAGTACTTC.

CDR3 nucleotides: TGTGCCAGCAGCTTGGCAGGGAGGGGGACTGAAGCTTTCTTT. This sequence encodes CASSLAGRGTEAFF. V usage is TRBV5-6 and J usage is TRBJ1-1; D possibly corresponds to TRBD1 (6 bases). Trimming took 0 bases from V and 5 from J, leaving 11 bases between them. Per the germline V gene, CDR1 is SGHDT and CDR2 is YYEEEE. CDR3 length: 14 amino acids.

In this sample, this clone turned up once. CDR3 in amino acids: CASSLVRGKNTEAFF. The DNA for the CDR3 is TGTGCCAGCAGCTTAGTCCGGGGGAAGAACACTGAAGCTTTCTTT. The chain is built from TRBV7-9 and TRBJ1-1; D might be TRBD1 (5 bases). V was clipped by 1 base and J by 1 base, with 10 bases between them. Germline assignment: CDR1 SEHNR and CDR2 FQNEAQ (reference sequence). This CDR3 is 15 amino acids long.

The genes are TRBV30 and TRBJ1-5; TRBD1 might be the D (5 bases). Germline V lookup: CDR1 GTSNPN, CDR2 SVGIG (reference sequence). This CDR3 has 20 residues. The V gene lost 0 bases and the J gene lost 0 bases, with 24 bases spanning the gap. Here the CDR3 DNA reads TGTGCCTGGAGTGTAGCCCCTTCCCACGGGGGGGACCATAGCAATCAGCCCCAGCATTTT. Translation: CAWSVAPSHGGDHSNQPQHF.

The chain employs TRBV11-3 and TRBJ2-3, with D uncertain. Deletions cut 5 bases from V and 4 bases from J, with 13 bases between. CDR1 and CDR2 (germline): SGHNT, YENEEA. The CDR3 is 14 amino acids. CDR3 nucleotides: TGTGCCAGCAGCCGTGACCCGAGCGCAGATACGCAGTATTTT. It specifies CASSRDPSADTQYF.

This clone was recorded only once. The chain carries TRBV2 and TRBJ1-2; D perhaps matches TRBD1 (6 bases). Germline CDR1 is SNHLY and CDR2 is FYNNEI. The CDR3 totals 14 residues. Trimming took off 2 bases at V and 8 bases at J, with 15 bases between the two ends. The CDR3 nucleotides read TGTGCCAGCAGTGAAAGGGCCAGGGGCATGGGCTACACCTTC. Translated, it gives CASSERARGMGYTF.

The chain's CDR3 is CASSRPGHYSYEQYF. CDR3 in DNA: TGTGCCAGCAGTCGGCCGGGACATTACTCCTACGAGCAGTACTTC. This rearrangement joins TRBV6-5 to TRBJ2-7; D may be TRBD1 (6 bases). Germline V gene lookup returns CDR1 MNHEY and CDR2 SVGAGI. Trimming left V 5 bases short and J 0 bases short, with 14 bases between. The CDR3 is 15 residues long.

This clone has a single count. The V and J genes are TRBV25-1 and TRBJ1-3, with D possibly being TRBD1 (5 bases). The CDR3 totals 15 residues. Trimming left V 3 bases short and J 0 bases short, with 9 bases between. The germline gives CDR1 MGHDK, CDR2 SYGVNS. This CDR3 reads CASSEDTFSGNTIYF. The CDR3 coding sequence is TGTGCCAGCAGTGAGGACACTTTCTCTGGAAACACCATATATTTT.

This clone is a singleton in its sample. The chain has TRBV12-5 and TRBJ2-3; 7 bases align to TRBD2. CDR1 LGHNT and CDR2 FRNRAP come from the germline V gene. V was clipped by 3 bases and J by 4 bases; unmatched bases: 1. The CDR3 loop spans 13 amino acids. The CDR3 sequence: CASGFGGADTQYF. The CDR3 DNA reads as TGTGCTAGTGGTTTTGGGGGGGCAGATACGCAGTATTTT.

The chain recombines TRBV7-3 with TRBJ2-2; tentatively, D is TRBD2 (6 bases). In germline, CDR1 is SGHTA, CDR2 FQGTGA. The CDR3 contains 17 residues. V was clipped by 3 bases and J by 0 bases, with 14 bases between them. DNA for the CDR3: TGTGCCAGCAGCTTCGGGTGGGGGGACCCGAACACCGGGGAGCTGTTTTTT. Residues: CASSFGWGDPNTGELFF.

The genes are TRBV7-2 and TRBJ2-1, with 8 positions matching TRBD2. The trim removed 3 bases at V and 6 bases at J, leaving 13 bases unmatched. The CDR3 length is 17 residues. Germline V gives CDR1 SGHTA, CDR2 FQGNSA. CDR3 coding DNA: TGTGCCAGCAGCTTCCATGGGGGTTTAGCGGGATCCAATGAGCAGTTCTTC. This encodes CASSFHGGLAGSNEQFF.

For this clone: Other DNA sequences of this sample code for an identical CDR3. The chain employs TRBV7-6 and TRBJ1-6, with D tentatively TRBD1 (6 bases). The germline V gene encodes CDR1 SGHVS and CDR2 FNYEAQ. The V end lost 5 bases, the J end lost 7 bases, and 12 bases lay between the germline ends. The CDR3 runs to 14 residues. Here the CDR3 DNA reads TGTGCCAGCAGCCAGGGGCATAAGAATTCACCCCTCCACTTT. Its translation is CASSQGHKNSPLHF.

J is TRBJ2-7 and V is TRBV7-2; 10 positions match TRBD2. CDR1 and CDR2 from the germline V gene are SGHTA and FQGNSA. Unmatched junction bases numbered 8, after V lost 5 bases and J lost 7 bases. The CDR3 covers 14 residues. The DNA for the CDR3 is TGTGCCAGCAGCCTACTAGCGGGACCGAAGGAGCAGTACTTC. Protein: CASSLLAGPKEQYF.

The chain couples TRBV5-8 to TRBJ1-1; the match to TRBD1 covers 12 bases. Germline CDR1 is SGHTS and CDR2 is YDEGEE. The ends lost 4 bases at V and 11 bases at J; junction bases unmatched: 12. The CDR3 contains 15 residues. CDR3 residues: CASSPAGTGGFRAFF. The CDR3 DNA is TGTGCCAGCAGCCCCGCCGGGACAGGGGGCTTTCGGGCTTTCTTT.